One sample yielded the 23 T cell receptor beta chains listed below, sequenced in a study of blood T cell repertoires in COVID-19. Method: immunoSEQ multiplex PCR; TCRdb's copy keeps in-frame clones and lacks some. The table includes roughly 250,000 clones, approximately 89% detected once. Sequences were obtained from peripheral blood. These receptors were taken from a woman in her 50s with acute or convalescent COVID-19.

The chain joins TRBV3-1 (or the pseudogene TRBV3-2) to TRBJ1-2; TRBD1 matches 8 bases. J lost 7 bases, V lost 4 bases, and 8 bases had no gene match. The CDR3 consists of 14 residues. Germline V CDR1 and CDR2: LGHDT, YNNKEL (reference sequence). The CDR3 here is CASSPDRGRGGYTF. The DNA for the CDR3 is TGTGCCAGCAGCCCTGACAGGGGAAGAGGTGGCTACACCTTC.

J is TRBJ1-4 and V is TRBV24-1, with 7 bases fitting TRBD1. CDR1 KGHDR and CDR2 SFDVKD come from the germline V gene. The CDR3 is 16 amino acids. J was trimmed by 5 bases and V by 3 bases; bases with no gene match: 8. The CDR3 sequence is CATSDARGERNEKLFF. In nucleotides, the CDR3 is TGTGCCACCAGTGATGCCAGGGGGGAGAGAAATGAAAAACTGTTTTTT.

V gene TRBV24-1 combines with J gene TRBJ1-1; D not certain. V was cut by 4 bases and J by 0 bases, with 5 bases left in between. The germline CDR1 and CDR2 sequences are KGHDR and SFDVKD. This CDR3 comprises 13 residues. The CDR3, as DNA: TGTGCCACCAGTGACAGTTTGAACACTGAAGCTTTCTTT. Translating it yields CATSDSLNTEAFF.

This chain joins TRBV28 and TRBJ1-1; 11 bases fit TRBD1. The CDR3 loop spans 20 amino acids. Trimming cost V 3 bases and J 5 bases; bases outside gene matches: 20. Germline loops: CDR1 MDHEN, CDR2 SYDVKM. The CDR3 spells CASSFGDRGRIFQDRTEAFF. CDR3 nucleotide sequence: TGTGCCAGCAGTTTTGGGGACAGGGGGAGGATATTTCAAGATAGAACTGAAGCTTTCTTT.

The J gene is TRBJ1-5, the V gene TRBV5-4; the D is unclear. The V gene lost 0 bases and the J gene lost 0 bases, with 4 bases spanning the gap. CDR3 length: 14 amino acids. Germline-derived CDR1 and CDR2 are SGHNT and YYREEE (reference sequence). The CDR3: CASSLDISNQPQHF. The CDR3 DNA reads TGTGCCAGCAGCTTGGATATTAGCAATCAGCCCCAGCATTTT.

The J gene is TRBJ2-5, the V gene TRBV24-1; D unresolved. Germline V gene data show CDR1 as KGHDR and CDR2 as SFDVKD. V dropped 2 bases and J dropped 2 bases, with 23 bases sitting between them. This CDR3 contains 19 residues. CDR3 nucleotides: TGTGCCACCAGTGATTCCGTGAAAGCCCTTCGCCCACCACAAGAGACCCAGTACTTC. This translates into CATSDSVKALRPPQETQYF.

V is TRBV27 and J is TRBJ1-5, with TRBD1 matching 9 bases. J gave up 5 bases and V 3 bases, and 5 bases lay outside the gene matches. The CDR3 covers 15 residues. Germline CDR1 MNHEY, CDR2 SMNVEV (reference sequence). The CDR3 here is CASSFRQGVDQPQHF. Here the CDR3 DNA reads TGTGCCAGCAGTTTCAGACAGGGGGTGGATCAGCCCCAGCATTTT.

The sample holds one count of this clone. The V gene is TRBV24-1, the J gene TRBJ2-1, with D perhaps matching TRBD1 (6 bases). From germline, CDR1 is KGHDR and CDR2 SFDVKD. CDR3 size: 14 residues. Trimming left V 4 bases short and J 7 bases short, with 13 bases between. The CDR3 DNA follows: TGTGCCACCAGTGAATCGCAGGGGTTGAATGAGCAGTTCTTC. Its translation: CATSESQGLNEQFF.

This sequence joins TRBV5-1 and TRBJ1-3; 8 bases match TRBD1. This CDR3 is 15 amino acids long. The germline gives CDR1 SGHRS, CDR2 YFSETQ. V lost 4 bases, J lost 2 bases, and 5 bases stayed unmatched. For the CDR3, the DNA is TGCGCCAGCAGCGCCAGACAGGGGACTGGAAACACCATATATTTT. Translated, it gives CASSARQGTGNTIYF.

This chain joins TRBV7-9 and TRBJ1-2; 9 nucleotides align to TRBD1. The CDR3 length is 14 residues. The V and J ends lost 4 bases and 3 bases, in that order; junction bases with no gene match: 3. In germline, CDR1 is SEHNR, CDR2 FQNEAQ (reference sequence). CDR3 in DNA: TGTGCCAGCAGCTCCGGGACAGGGCACTATGGCTACACCTTC. Translated: CASSSGTGHYGYTF.

The chain joins TRBV6-5 to TRBJ2-7; D is possibly TRBD2 (5 bases). Trimming stripped 0 bases from V and 5 bases from J, with 8 bases between. Germline assignment: CDR1 MNHEY and CDR2 SVGAGI. CDR3 length equals 13 residues. DNA for the CDR3: TGTGCCAGCAGTTACTCCCGGACTCACGAGCAGTACTTC. It is translated as CASSYSRTHEQYF.

This chain links TRBV27 with TRBJ2-5; 12 bases agree with TRBD2. Trimming cost V 5 bases and J 5 bases; bases outside gene matches: 15. Per germline, CDR1 MNHEY and CDR2 SMNVEV (reference sequence). The CDR3 sequence is 18 residues long. The chain's CDR3 is CASSGRLAGDPWRETQYF. CDR3 nucleotide sequence: TGTGCCAGCAGTGGTCGACTAGCGGGGGACCCCTGGCGGGAGACCCAGTACTTC.

V gene TRBV7-3 combines with J gene TRBJ1-1, with D hard to call. Per germline, CDR1 SGHTA and CDR2 FQGTGA. CDR3 size: 13 residues. V was cut by 5 bases and J by 1 base, with 8 bases left in between. CDR3 protein: CASSPRANTEAFF. The CDR3 nucleotides are TGTGCCAGCAGCCCCCGCGCGAACACTGAAGCTTTCTTT.

CDR3 nucleotide sequence: TGTGCTAGTGGTTTAGGCCTAGCGGGAAGTTCAGATACGCAGTATTTT. Protein: CASGLGLAGSSDTQYF. The genes are TRBV12-5 and TRBJ2-3; 9 nucleotides align to TRBD2. After removal of 3 bases from V and 4 bases from J, the junction contained 8 bases not matched to a gene. Germline V lookup: CDR1 LGHNT, CDR2 FRNRAP. The CDR3 length is 16 residues.

This chain links TRBV27 with TRBJ1-2, with D maybe TRBD1 (5 bases). Trimming shortened V by 1 base and J by 4 bases, and 19 bases separated the two germline ends. Germline CDR1 and CDR2: MNHEY and SMNVEV (reference sequence). The CDR3 has 17 amino acids. CDR3 sequence: CASSLYALRGSGYGYTF. The CDR3 bases are TGTGCCAGCAGTTTATACGCCCTAAGGGGTTCTGGCTATGGCTACACCTTC.

This chain connects TRBV5-1 to TRBJ2-1; D is unclear. The CDR3 runs 11 residues. Germline values: CDR1 SGHRS, CDR2 YFSETQ. V was shortened by 0 bases and J by 9 bases, with 4 bases between the two germline ends. The CDR3 spells CASSLGVEQFF. The CDR3 nucleotides are TGCGCCAGCAGCTTGGGCGTTGAGCAGTTCTTC.

This clone showed up just once. The DNA for the CDR3 is TGTGCCAGTACCTCCCGGGGGGGGAGCTCCTACGAGCAGTACTTC. This translates into CASTSRGGSSYEQYF. The chain links TRBV19 to TRBJ2-7; 8 nucleotides match TRBD2. The CDR3 runs 15 residues. V was pared by 7 bases and J by 0 bases, with 8 bases of the junction left unmatched. The V gene's germline CDR1 is LNHDA and CDR2 SQIVND (reference sequence). The variable domain in full, completed from reference TRBV19 and TRBJ2-7, reads DGGITQSPKYLFRKEGQNVTLSCEQNLNHDAMYWYRQDPGQGLRLIYYSQIVNDFQKGDIAEGYSVSREKKESFPLTVTSAQKNPTAFYLCASTSRGGSSYEQYFGPGTRLTVT.

The V gene is TRBV4-1, the J gene TRBJ2-2, with 7 bases matching TRBD2. Trimming at V came to 1 base and at J to 6 bases, leaving 11 bases not matched to a gene. The length of the CDR3 is 17 residues. Germline V gene sequence: CDR1 MGHRA, CDR2 YSYEKL. In nucleotides, the CDR3 is TGCGCCAGCAGCCAAGTGGTCGCGGGAGCTTTTGCCGGGGAGCTGTTTTTT. Translating it yields CASSQVVAGAFAGELFF.

The chain couples TRBV27 to TRBJ1-4; 10 nucleotides align to TRBD1. The CDR3 loop spans 14 amino acids. V lost 8 bases to trimming and J lost 5 bases; unmatched junction nucleotides: 5. Germline CDR1 MNHEY, CDR2 SMNVEV (reference sequence). CDR3 in amino acids: CASGPGQGNEKLFF. The DNA of the CDR3 is TGTGCCAGCGGGCCGGGACAGGGGAATGAAAAACTGTTTTTT.

V is TRBV19 and J is TRBJ1-2; weak D call: TRBD1 (6 bases). V lost 10 bases to trimming and J lost 7 bases, with 13 bases between them. CDR1 and CDR2 (germline): LNHDA, SQIVND (reference sequence). The CDR3 totals 11 residues. The CDR3 nucleotides are TGTGCCACCCGGGGGGCAGCTGGCTACACCTTC. It is translated as CATRGAAGYTF.

This clone has a single count. CDR3: CASSPAGRVGNEQFF. Written as DNA, the CDR3 is TGTGCCAGCTCACCAGCGGGAAGGGTGGGCAATGAGCAGTTCTTC. This chain uses TRBV18 with TRBJ2-1, with D possibly TRBD2 on 6 matching bases. Trimming stripped 2 bases from V and 6 bases from J, with 14 bases between. CDR1 and CDR2 (germline): KGHSH, LQKENI. The CDR3 contains 15 residues.

A few counts support this clone. The chain employs TRBV29-1 and TRBJ2-3; 7 nucleotides line up with TRBD2. The germline gives CDR1 SQVTM, CDR2 ANQGSEA. CDR3 length: 14 amino acids. Trimming removed 4 bases from V and 2 bases from J; junction bases left unmatched: 6. In DNA form, the CDR3 reads TGCAGCGTTGTCGGGGGGACCAACACAGATACGCAGTATTTT. This encodes CSVVGGTNTDTQYF.

The chain is built from TRBV5-1 and TRBJ1-1; D is perhaps TRBD1 (6 bases). The CDR3 contains 15 residues. CDR1 and CDR2 (germline): SGHRS, YFSETQ. V was clipped by 4 bases and J by 0 bases, with 13 bases between them. CDR3 sequence: CASSIADSLNTEAFF. The CDR3 region has the DNA TGCGCCAGCAGCATCGCGGACAGCCTGAACACTGAAGCTTTCTTT.